The clone carrying this T cell receptor (beta chain) was picked up a small number of times. Amplification of the TCR beta CDR3 regions used RNA transcripts (as template). The workflow started with a first-round RT-PCR run with HTBI primers and then moved on to a second-round multiplex PCR. Each CDR3 protein is one row after TCRdb ran MiXCR on the multiplex PCR reads. The table lists about 740,000 distinct CDR3 sequences, roughly 40% of them singletons, with 35% to 55% in the top ten. This sample is part of a study of Graves' ophthalmopathy and Graves' hyperthyroidism. In the study overall: Prior to any treatment, peripheral blood was collected at the time of initial diagnosis.

The clonotype was recovered from an adult man with Graves' ophthalmopathy. Material: peripheral blood.

The CDR3, as DNA: TGTGCCAGCAGTTTAGATCCAGGCCCCTACGAGCAGTACTTC. It specifies CASSLDPGPYEQYF. V usage is TRBV28 and J usage is TRBJ2-7; D not certain. The CDR3 contains 14 residues. V dropped 2 bases and J dropped 2 bases, with 10 bases sitting between them. Germline CDR1 reads MDHEN; CDR2 reads SYDVKM.